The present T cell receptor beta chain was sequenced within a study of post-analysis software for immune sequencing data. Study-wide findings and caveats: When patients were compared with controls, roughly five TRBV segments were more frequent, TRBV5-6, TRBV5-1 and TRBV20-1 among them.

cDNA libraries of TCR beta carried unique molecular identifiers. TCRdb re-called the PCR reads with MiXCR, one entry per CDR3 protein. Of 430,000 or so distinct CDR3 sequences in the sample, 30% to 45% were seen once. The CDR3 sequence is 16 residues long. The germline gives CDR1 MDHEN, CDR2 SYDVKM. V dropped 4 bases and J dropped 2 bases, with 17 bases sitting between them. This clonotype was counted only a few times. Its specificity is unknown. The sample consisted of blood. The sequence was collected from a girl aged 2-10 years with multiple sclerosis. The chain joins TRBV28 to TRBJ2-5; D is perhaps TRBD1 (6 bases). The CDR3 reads CASSSPKGGRQETQYF. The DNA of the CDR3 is TGTGCCAGCAGTTCCCCTAAAGGGGGACGGCAAGAGACCCAGTACTTC.